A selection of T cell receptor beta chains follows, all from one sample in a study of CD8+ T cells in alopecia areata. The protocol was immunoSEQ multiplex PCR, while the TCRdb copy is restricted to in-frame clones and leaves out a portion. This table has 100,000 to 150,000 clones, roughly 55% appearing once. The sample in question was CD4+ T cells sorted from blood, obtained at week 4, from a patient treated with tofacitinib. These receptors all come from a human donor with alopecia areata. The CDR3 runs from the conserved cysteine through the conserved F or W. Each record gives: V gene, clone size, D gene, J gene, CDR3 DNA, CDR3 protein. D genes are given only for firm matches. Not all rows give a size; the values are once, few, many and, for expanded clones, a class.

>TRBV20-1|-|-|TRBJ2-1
TGCAGTGCTCGTCTAGAGACTGAGCAGTTCTTC
CSARLETEQFF
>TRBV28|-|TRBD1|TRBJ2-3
TGTGCCAGCAGCCAGGGGGCGGATACGCAGTATTTT
CASSQGADTQYF
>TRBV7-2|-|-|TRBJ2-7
TGTGCCAGCAGCTTAGCATCTGGGGCAGGGGAACGCGAGCAGTACTTC
CASSLASGAGEREQYF
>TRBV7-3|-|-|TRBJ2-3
TGTGCCAGCAGCCCGGCGGGACTCCGCACAGATACGCAGTATTTT
CASSPAGLRTDTQYF
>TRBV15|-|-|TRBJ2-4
TGTGCCACCAGCAGAGATCGGGCGGCCAACATTCAGTACTTC
CATSRDRAANIQYF
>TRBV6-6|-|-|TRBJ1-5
TGTGGTATTCAGCCCCAGCATTTT
CGIQPQHF
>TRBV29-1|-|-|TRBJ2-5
TGCAGCGTTGATTCCCGCGGGCCTGTAGAGACCCAGTACTTC
CSVDSRGPVETQYF
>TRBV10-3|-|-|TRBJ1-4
TGTGCCATCAGTGACGTCGGGGTCGGGGAAAAACTGTTTTTT
CAISDVGVGEKLFF
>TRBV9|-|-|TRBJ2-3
TGTGCCAGCAGCGTTACAGGGTGGTCAGATACGCAGTATTTT
CASSVTGWSDTQYF
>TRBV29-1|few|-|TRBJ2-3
TGCAGCGTTGAGGGGGCAGCCAAAGAGAGAGATACGCAGTATTTT
CSVEGAAKERDTQYF
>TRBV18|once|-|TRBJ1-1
TGTGCCAGCTCACCAGTACTGGCCGGGGAGGGCACTGAAGCCTTCTTT
CASSPVLAGEGTEAFF
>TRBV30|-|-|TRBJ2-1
TGTGCCTGGAGTGTTCCGGGAGACCTCAATGAGCAGTTCTTC
CAWSVPGDLNEQFF
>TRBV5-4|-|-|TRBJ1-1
TGTGCCAGCAGCTTGACCAGGGCAAACACTGAAGCTTTCTTT
CASSLTRANTEAFF
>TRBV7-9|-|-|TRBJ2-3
TGTGCCAGCAGCTCGAGCGGAGGGGCTAGCACAGATACGCAGTATTTT
CASSSSGGASTDTQYF
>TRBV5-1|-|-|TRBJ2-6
TGCGCCAGCAGCTTACAGGGTGCCGGGGCCAACGTCCTGACTTTC
CASSLQGAGANVLTF
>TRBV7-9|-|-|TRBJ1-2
TGTGCCAGCAGCTTAGAGGCCAGTAGAGATGGCTACACCTTC
CASSLEASRDGYTF
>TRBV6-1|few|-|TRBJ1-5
TGTGCCAGCAGTGAAGTCACGGTTCTCAATCAGCCCCAGCATTTT
CASSEVTVLNQPQHF
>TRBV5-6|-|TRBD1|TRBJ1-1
TGTGCCAGCAGCTCCCGGGACAGGGGTTGGGACACTGAAGCTTTCTTT
CASSSRDRGWDTEAFF